Given below is one TCR beta chain in context. Its specificity is not known. The data were obtained in a study of OX40 agonist ivuxolimab in advanced cancers. Study-wide results and caveats: Researchers report that CD8+ T cells had, on average, more expanded clones than CD4+. CD4+ and CD8+ blood T cells expanded clonally by week 6 at 0.1 to 3.0 mg/kg.

Blood was sampled at baseline, cycle 4 day 1, and cycle 7 day 1. The J segment lost 2 bases and the V segment lost 2 bases, leaving 2 bases of the junction unmatched. CDR1 is ENHRY and CDR2 is SYGVKD in the germline V gene. The CDR3 loop spans 15 amino acids. TCRdb keeps only in-frame clones here, not all; method: immunoSEQ multiplex PCR. The sample yields over 60,000 clones, around 90% seen once. This chain connects TRBV10-3 to TRBJ2-1, with TRBD2 identical over 8 bases. Source: CD4+ or CD8+ T cells sorted from blood, taken in a trial of the OX40 agonist ivuxolimab. This clonotype was sampled from an adult with an advanced solid tumor such as melanoma, head and neck, liver or kidney cancer. DNA of the CDR3: TGTGCCATCAGTGAGGCGGGAGGTGCCTACAATGAGCAGTTCTTC. It is translated as CAISEAGGAYNEQFF.